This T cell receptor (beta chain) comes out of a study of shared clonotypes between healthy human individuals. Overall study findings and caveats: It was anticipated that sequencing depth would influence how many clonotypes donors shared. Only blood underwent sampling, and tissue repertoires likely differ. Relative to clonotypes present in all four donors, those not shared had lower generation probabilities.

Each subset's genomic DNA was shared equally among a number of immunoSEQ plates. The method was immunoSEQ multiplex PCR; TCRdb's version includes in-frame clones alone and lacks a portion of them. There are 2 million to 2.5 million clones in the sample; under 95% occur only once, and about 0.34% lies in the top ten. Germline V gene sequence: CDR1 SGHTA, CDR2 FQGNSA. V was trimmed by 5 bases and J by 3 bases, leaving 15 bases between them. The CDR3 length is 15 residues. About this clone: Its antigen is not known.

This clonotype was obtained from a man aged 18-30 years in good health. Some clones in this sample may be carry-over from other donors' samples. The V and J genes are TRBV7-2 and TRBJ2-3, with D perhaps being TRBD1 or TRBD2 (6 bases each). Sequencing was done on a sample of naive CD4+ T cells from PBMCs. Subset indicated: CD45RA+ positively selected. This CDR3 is CASSPRGQKTDTQYF. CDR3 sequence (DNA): TGTGCCAGCAGCCCACGGGGGCAGAAAACAGATACGCAGTATTTT.